The T cell receptor beta chain described here comes from a study of T cell changes during pregnancy in multiple sclerosis. Assay used: immunoSEQ multiplex PCR; TCRdb lists only in-frame clones, some missing. Here the sample spans just under 95,000 clones, 85% to 95% being singletons. From germline, CDR1 is MDHEN and CDR2 SYDVKM. Trimming pared 3 bases from V and 1 base from J, leaving 13 bases between. The length of the CDR3 is 16 residues. The clonotype originates from a female donor with multiple sclerosis, enrolled in a pregnancy study. The V gene is TRBV28, the J gene TRBJ2-1; TRBD2 is a possible D gene (6 bases). The specimen comprised peripheral blood, sampled in the first trimester of pregnancy. DNA of the CDR3: TGTGCCAGCAGTTTCCGCGGGATTGGGTCCTACAATGAGCAGTTCTTC. It is translated as CASSFRGIGSYNEQFF. Supplemented by reference TRBV28 and TRBJ2-1, the full variable domain reads DVKVTQSSRYLVKRTGEKVFLECVQDMDHENMFWYRQDPGLGLRLIYFSYDVKMKEKGDIPEGYSVSREKKERFSLILESASTNQTSMYLCASSFRGIGSYNEQFFGPGTRLTVL.